Below are 4 T cell receptor beta chains sequenced from a single sample in a study of blood T cell repertoires in COVID-19 (dated by TCRdb to 2019 to 2021). Library preparation was by the immunoSEQ multiplex PCR assay. What TCRdb holds here is the immuneACCESS table cut down to in-frame rearrangements. Part of the clones is not present; checked against another copy, under half of the missing clones reflect an unresolved V gene, and the others are unexplained. The sample profile shows 250,000 or so clones; about nine tenths of them were found once. The biggest ten clones account for more than 1% of the sample. What was sequenced was PBMCs or T cells enriched from blood (not recorded which). These receptors originate from a human donor in a cohort exposed to, infected with or recovered from COVID-19 (not recorded which). The donor label of this sample is uncertain.

This chain connects TRBV27 to TRBJ2-2; TRBD1 aligns across 9 bases. The V segment lost 5 bases and the J segment 6 bases; nucleotides outside the gene matches: 1. The CDR3 consists of 13 residues. Germline lookup yields CDR1 MNHEY and CDR2 SMNVEV (reference sequence). The CDR3 DNA sequence: TGTGCCAGCAGTACAGGGGGCGCCGGGGAGCTGTTTTTT. Protein: CASSTGGAGELFF.

The chain has TRBV5-6 and TRBJ2-2; 8 nucleotides align to TRBD1. V lost 5 bases to trimming and J lost 6 bases; unmatched junction nucleotides: 3. Germline-derived CDR1 and CDR2 are SGHDT and YYEEEE. This CDR3 has 13 residues. CDR3 region: CASRPTGAGELFF. CDR3 sequence (DNA): TGTGCCAGCAGACCGACAGGGGCCGGGGAGCTGTTTTTT.

The V call is TRBV7-8, the J call TRBJ1-3, with D perhaps TRBD1 (6 bases). V gave up 1 base and J gave up 0 bases, with 13 bases separating them. Per germline, CDR1 SGHVS and CDR2 FQNEAQ. The CDR3 totals 17 residues. CDR3 sequence reads: CASSLGGQGSSGNTIYF. CDR3 nucleotides: TGTGCCAGCAGCTTAGGCGGGCAGGGGAGCTCTGGAAACACCATATATTTT.

CDR3: CASSFWTRGYGYTF. CDR3 nucleotides: TGTGCCAGCAGCTTCTGGACCCGGGGGTATGGCTACACCTTC. The J gene is TRBJ1-2, the V gene TRBV3-1 (or the pseudogene TRBV3-2), with D possibly being TRBD1 (5 bases). V gave up 5 bases and J gave up 5 bases, with 15 bases separating them. Per the germline V gene, CDR1 is LGHDT and CDR2 is YNNKEL (reference sequence). The CDR3 consists of 14 residues.